This T cell receptor (beta chain) was observed in a study of immune evolution from preneoplasia to lung adenocarcinoma. As for the study in general: HLA loss of heterozygosity: 6% to 7.5% AIS, about 15% MIA, about 31% ADC, none AAH.

TCRdb keeps only in-frame clones here, not all; method: immunoSEQ multiplex PCR. The sample has about 41,000 clones, around 79% seen once. The CDR3 spans 14 residues. V dropped 3 bases and J dropped 3 bases, with 10 bases sitting between them. Germline V lookup: CDR1 MRHNA, CDR2 SNTAGT. Patient tissue came from resections in Japan or China, 2014–2017. Sample: FFPE invasive lung adenocarcinoma tissue. The receptor comes from a person aged 55 to 75 with lung adenocarcinoma. The rearrangement joins TRBV6-4 to TRBJ2-3; D possibly corresponds to TRBD1 (6 bases). CDR3 loop: CASSELQGTDTQYF. The CDR3 nucleotides read TGTGCCAGCAGTGAACTACAGGGAACAGATACGCAGTATTTT.